This TCR beta chain was identified in a study of human T cells and chemical hapten exposure (dated by TCRdb to about 2021). In the study overall: For sensitization, 2% DPC in acetone was applied to an approximately 2 cm by approximately 2 cm area of upper inner arm skin. Patch testing on the upper back used Finn chambers containing 0.01% DPC, with scoring done after 6 days according to International Contact Dermatitis Research Group standards. In alopecia patients, the study followed how the peripheral blood TCR repertoire changed in vivo over primary and secondary sensitization to diphenylcyclopropenone (DPC), a hapten. Weekly therapeutic DPC doses were additionally applied to the scalp of patients throughout the roughly 22-week study period. Most of the patients in the cohort were female, and the cohort covered alopecia areata with under or over 50% scalp involvement, alopecia totalis and alopecia universalis. Libraries were combined into a pool for sequencing, and differences in TCR yield between samples came mainly from small differences in library volumes within the pool. Blood for TCR sequencing was provided by twenty-nine alopecia patients at one to four time points (pre-sensitization, 2, 6 and 24 weeks). Blood samples were taken from patients before sensitization (week 0) and then at 2, 6 and about 24 weeks after DPC sensitization. Broad study findings and their caveats: The number of PT1 expanded TCRs positively correlated with patch test score, significant at thresholds 8, 16 and 32 but not 4. Significantly more large CDR3 similarity clusters were formed by expanded TCRs than by pre-sensitization or healthy control sets, consistent with antigen-driven responses. Because all patients had alopecia, a presumed autoimmune disease, the immune response of the patients might differ from that of healthy individuals. Repeated subsampling changed both the strength of the expansion versus patch-test correlation and the threshold at which the correlation became significant. DPC sensitization did not change the number of TCRs with a frequency above 1 in 1000, and there was no evidence of changes in global repertoire structure.

The sample's time point label, in plain terms: patch test 3, about 24 weeks after DPC sensitization. What this sample's treatment or condition label stands for: therapeutic diphenylcyclopropenone sensitization with weekly scalp DPC. At every patch-test visit, the blood draw took place before the patch test was put on. Eligible patients were aged 18 to 70, diagnosed with alopecia, deemed suitable for DPC therapy, and excluded if pregnant. Total RNA was extracted from unfractionated whole blood collected in Tempus Blood RNA tubes. Including the terminal cysteine and phenylalanine, the CDR3 comprises 15 residues. CDR3 DNA is the only sequence kept; it has 45 bases, read in frame from the first base. The junction carries 17 bases between V and J, which are trimmed by 4 bases and 1 base respectively. CDR1 and CDR2, per the germline V gene, are SQVTM and ANQGSEA. Concerning this clonotype itself: What this receptor recognizes is not known. Per-base qualities were not stored, and no clone one base away is much larger.

Libraries came from RACE. TCRdb names NextSeq 500 as the instrument used. During library preparation, unique molecular identifiers were attached to individual cDNA molecules so that TCRs could be counted quantitatively and reproducibly. Both TCR alpha and TCR beta chains were sequenced from each blood RNA sample. The study's own analysis went as follows. The median number of TCRs per sample was some 100,000, ranging from about 20,000 to 750,000. V, J and CDR3 annotation of the TCR reads was performed with the Decombinator software suite. For the PS versus PT1 abundance plots, all samples were subsampled to the same number of TCRs (28,000). TCRs were defined as expanded if absent before sensitization and observed at least eight times at the 2-week time point. Through fastp at Q25 and MiXCR, TCRdb rebuilt clones from the public reads, retaining in-frame beta chains. Duplicate CDR3 protein sequences are folded into a single record with the most common DNA and genes. These V and J calls rely on TCRdb rather than the paper's analysis. Recorded for this sample are 50,000 to 65,000 distinct CDR3 sequences; 9.9% of them occurred a single time. The top ten constitute roughly 15% of the sample.

The sequence came from a woman aged 40-49 years with alopecia areata. Some clones in this sample may be carry-over from other donors' samples. The specimen comprised whole blood, sampled in connection with sensitization to the hapten diphenylcyclopropenone (DPC). In this chain, TRBV29-1 is recombined with TRBJ2-7; perhaps TRBD2 is the D gene, with 5 bases matching. The sequenced DNA: TGCAGCGTTGGGTTGCGAAAGGGAGCGTCCTACGAGCAGTACTTC. Its amino acids are CSVGLRKGASYEQYF.